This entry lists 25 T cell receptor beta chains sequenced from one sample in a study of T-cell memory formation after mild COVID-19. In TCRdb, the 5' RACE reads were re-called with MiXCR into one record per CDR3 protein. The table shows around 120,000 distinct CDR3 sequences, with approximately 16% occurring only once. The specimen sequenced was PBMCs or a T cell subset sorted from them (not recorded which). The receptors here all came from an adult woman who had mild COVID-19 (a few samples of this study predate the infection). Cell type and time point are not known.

The CDR3 bases are TGTGCCATCAGGGCTAGCGGGGGGACCTACAATGAGCAGTTCTTC. It translates to CAIRASGGTYNEQFF. The chain couples TRBV10-3 to TRBJ2-1; 11 bases fit TRBD2. The V gene's germline CDR1 is ENHRY and CDR2 SYGVKD. CDR3 length: 15 residues. J was trimmed by 2 bases and V by 6 bases; bases with no gene match: 3.

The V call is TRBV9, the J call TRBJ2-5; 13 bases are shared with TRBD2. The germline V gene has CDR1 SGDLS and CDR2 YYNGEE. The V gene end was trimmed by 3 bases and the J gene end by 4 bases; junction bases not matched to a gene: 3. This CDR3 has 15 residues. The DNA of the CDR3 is TGTGCCAGCAGCGGTACTAGCGGGGGGGCAGAGACCCAGTACTTC. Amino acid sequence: CASSGTSGGAETQYF.

The CDR3 is CASSFPRLAGTAKNIQYF. The DNA of the CDR3 is TGTGCCAGCAGCTTTCCTCGACTAGCGGGAACGGCCAAAAACATTCAGTACTTC. J is TRBJ2-4 and V is TRBV7-2; 11 bases agree with TRBD2. This CDR3 region has 18 residues. The ends lost 3 bases at V and 1 base at J; junction bases unmatched: 8. CDR1 is SGHTA and CDR2 is FQGNSA in the germline V gene. The whole variable domain, filled in from reference TRBV7-2 and TRBJ2-4, reads GAGVSQSPSNKVTEKGKDVELRCDPISGHTALYWYRQSLGQGLEFLIYFQGNSAPDKSGLPSDRFSAERTGGSVSTLTIQRTQQEDSAVYLCASSFPRLAGTAKNIQYFGAGTRLSVL.

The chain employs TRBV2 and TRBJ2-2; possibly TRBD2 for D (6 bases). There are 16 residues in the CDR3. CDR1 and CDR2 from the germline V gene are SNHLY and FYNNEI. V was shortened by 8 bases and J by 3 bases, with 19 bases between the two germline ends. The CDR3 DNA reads TGTGCCAGCTGGGAAGGGAGGTTGAAGGACACCGGGGAGCTGTTTTTT. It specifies CASWEGRLKDTGELFF. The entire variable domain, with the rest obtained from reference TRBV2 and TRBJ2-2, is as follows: EPEVTQTPSHQVTQMGQEVILRCVPISNHLYFYWYRQILGQKVEFLVSFYNNEISEKSEIFDDQFSVERPDGSNFTLKIRSTKLEDSAMYFCASWEGRLKDTGELFFGEGSRLTVL.

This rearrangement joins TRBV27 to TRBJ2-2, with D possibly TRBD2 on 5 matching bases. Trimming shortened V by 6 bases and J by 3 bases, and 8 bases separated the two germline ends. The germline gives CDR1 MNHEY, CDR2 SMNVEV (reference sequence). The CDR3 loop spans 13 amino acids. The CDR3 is CASREVDTGELFF. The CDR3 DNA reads TGTGCCAGCAGGGAGGTCGACACCGGGGAGCTGTTTTTT.

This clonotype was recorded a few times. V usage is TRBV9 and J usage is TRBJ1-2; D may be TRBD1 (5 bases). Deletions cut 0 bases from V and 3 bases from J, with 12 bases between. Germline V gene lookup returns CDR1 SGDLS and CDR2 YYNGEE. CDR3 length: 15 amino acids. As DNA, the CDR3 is TGTGCCAGCAGCGTAGAAGGGATAGGGGACTATGGCTACACCTTC. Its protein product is CASSVEGIGDYGYTF.

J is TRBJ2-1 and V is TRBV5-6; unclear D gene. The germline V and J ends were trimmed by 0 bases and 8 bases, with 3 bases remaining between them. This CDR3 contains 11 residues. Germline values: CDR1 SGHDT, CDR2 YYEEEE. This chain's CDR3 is CASSLDDEQFF. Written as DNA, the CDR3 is TGTGCCAGCAGCTTGGACGATGAGCAGTTCTTC.

The DNA for the CDR3 is TGTGCCAGCAACCCGGGAGGGCTCACAGATACGCAGTATTTT. As protein: CASNPGGLTDTQYF. The chain links TRBV7-2 to TRBJ2-3; TRBD2 agrees at 8 bases. CDR1 and CDR2 (germline): SGHTA, FQGNSA. V gave up 7 bases and J gave up 2 bases; unmatched junction bases: 5. The CDR3 length is 14 residues.

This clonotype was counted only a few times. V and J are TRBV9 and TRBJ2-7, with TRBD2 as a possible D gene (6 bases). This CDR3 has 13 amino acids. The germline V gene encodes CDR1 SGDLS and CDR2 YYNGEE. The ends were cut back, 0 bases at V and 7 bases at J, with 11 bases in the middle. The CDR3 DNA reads TGTGCCAGCAGCGTAGCGTCCAGCGGGGAGCAGTACTTC. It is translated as CASSVASSGEQYF.

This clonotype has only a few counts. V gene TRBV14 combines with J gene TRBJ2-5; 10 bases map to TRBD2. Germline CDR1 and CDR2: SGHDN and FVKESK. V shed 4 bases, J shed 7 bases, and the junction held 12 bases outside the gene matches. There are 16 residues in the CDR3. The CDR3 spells CASSPTSGTPVGTQYF. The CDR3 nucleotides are TGTGCCAGCAGCCCTACTAGCGGGACGCCCGTTGGGACCCAGTACTTC.

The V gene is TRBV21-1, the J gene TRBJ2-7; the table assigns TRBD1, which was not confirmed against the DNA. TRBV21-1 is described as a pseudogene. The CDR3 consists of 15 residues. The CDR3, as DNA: TGTGCCAGCAGTGAAGGACGGACAGGGCGATACGAGCAGTACTTC. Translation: CASSEGRTGRYEQYF.

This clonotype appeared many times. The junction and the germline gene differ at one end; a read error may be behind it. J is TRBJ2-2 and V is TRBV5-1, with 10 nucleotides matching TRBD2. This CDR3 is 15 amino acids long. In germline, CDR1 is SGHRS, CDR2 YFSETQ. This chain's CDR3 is CASSLAGGNTGELFF. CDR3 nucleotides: TGTGCCAGCAGCTTAGCGGGAGGGAACACCGGGGAGCTGTTTTTT.

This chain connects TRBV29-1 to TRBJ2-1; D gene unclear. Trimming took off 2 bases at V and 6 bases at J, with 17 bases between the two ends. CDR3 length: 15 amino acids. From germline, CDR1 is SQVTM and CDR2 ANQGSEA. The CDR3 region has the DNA TGCAGCGTTGAATTTGGATTAGCAGCGTCCAATGAGCAGTTCTTC. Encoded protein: CSVEFGLAASNEQFF.

This CDR3 reads CASSPLLQRGDDEQFF. The CDR3, as DNA: TGTGCCAGCAGCCCACTACTCCAGCGGGGGGACGATGAGCAGTTCTTC. V usage is TRBV7-3 and J usage is TRBJ2-1, with 9 bases aligning to TRBD2. In germline, CDR1 is SGHTA, CDR2 FQGTGA. V gave up 5 bases and J gave up 8 bases; unmatched junction bases: 13. This CDR3 spans 16 amino acids.

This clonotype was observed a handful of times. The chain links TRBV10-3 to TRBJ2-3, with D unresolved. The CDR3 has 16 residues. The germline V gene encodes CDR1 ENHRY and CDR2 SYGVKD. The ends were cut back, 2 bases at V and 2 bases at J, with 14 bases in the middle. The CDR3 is CAISERMGGITDTQYF. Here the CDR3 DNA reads TGTGCCATCAGTGAGCGTATGGGTGGGATCACAGATACGCAGTATTTT.

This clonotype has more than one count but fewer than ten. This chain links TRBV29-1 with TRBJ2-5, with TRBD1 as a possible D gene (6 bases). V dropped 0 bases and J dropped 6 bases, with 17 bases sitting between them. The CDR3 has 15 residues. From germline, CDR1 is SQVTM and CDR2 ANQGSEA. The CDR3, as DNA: TGCAGCGTTGAAGAAGTCGGTACAGGGAGAAAGACCCAGTACTTC. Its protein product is CSVEEVGTGRKTQYF.

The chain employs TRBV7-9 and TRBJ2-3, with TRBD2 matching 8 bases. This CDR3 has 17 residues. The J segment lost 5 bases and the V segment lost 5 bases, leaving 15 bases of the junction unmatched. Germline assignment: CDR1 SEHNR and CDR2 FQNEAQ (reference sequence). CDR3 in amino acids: CASSHPGLVLLQDTQYF. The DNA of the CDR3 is TGTGCCAGCAGCCACCCGGGACTAGTCCTGCTGCAAGATACGCAGTATTTT.

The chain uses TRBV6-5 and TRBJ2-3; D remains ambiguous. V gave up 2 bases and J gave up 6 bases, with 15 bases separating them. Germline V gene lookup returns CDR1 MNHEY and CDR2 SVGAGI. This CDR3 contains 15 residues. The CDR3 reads CASSYVAPRPDTQYF. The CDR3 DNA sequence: TGTGCCAGCAGTTACGTCGCTCCGCGGCCGGATACGCAGTATTTT.

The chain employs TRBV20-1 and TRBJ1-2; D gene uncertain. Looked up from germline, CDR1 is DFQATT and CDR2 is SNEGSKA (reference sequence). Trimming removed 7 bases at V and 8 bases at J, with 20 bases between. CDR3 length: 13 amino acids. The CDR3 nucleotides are TGCAGTGGGACGAAGCTAGGACCTGGGGGCTACACCTTC. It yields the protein CSGTKLGPGGYTF.

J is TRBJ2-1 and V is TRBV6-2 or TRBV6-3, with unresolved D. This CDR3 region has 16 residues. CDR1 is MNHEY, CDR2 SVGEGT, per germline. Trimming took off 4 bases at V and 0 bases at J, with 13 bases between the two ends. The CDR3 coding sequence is TGTGCCAGCAGTTCGACTCTCATTGGCTCCTACAATGAGCAGTTCTTC. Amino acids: CASSSTLIGSYNEQFF.

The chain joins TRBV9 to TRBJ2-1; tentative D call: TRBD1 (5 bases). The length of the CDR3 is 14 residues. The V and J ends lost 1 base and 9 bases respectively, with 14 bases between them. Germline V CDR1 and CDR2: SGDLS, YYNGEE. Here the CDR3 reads CASSVTAQGSEQFF. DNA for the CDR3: TGTGCCAGCAGCGTAACTGCTCAGGGTAGTGAGCAGTTCTTC.

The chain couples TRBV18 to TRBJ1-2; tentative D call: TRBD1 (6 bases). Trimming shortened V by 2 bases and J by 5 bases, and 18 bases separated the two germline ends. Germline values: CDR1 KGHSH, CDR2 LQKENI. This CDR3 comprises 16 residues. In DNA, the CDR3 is TGTGCCAGCTCACCAGGTTCAGGGGCTGAAGGTTATGGCTACACCTTC. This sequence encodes CASSPGSGAEGYGYTF.

CDR3 amino acids: CATSSGQYEQYF. CDR3 nucleotide sequence: TGTGCCACCAGCTCTGGACAGTACGAGCAGTACTTC. The V and J genes are TRBV24-1 and TRBJ2-7, with D possibly being TRBD1 (6 bases). Germline V gene sequence: CDR1 KGHDR, CDR2 SFDVKD. The CDR3 length is 12 residues. The V gene lost 7 bases and the J gene lost 4 bases, with 10 bases spanning the gap.

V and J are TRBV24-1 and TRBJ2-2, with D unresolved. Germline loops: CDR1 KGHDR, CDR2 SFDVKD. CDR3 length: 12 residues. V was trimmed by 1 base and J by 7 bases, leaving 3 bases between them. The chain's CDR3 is CATSDFLGELFF. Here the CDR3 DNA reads TGTGCCACCAGTGATTTTCTCGGGGAGCTGTTTTTT.

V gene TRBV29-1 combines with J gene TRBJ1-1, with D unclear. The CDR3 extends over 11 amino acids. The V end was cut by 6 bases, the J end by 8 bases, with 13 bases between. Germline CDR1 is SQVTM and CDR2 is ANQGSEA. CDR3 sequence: CSVHSYNEAFF. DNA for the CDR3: TGCAGCGTACATTCGTATAACGAAGCTTTCTTT.